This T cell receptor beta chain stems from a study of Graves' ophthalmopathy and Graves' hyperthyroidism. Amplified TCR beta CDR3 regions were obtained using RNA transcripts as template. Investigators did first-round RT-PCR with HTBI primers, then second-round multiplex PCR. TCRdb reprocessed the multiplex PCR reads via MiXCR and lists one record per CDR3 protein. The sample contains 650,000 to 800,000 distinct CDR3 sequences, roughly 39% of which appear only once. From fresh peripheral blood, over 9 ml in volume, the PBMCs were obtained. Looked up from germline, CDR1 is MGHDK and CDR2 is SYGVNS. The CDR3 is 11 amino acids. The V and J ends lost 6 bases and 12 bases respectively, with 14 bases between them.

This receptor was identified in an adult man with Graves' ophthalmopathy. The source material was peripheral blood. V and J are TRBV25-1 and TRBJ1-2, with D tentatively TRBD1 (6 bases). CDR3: CASRTETGNTF. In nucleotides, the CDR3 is TGTGCCAGCAGAACGGAGACAGGCAACACCTTC.